This T cell receptor beta chain comes out of a study of blood T cell repertoires in COVID-19. Across the whole study: T cells, B-cell-depleted T cells, or PBMCs supplied cDNA or gDNA.

V dropped 7 bases and J dropped 4; count of bases not matched to a gene: 10. CDR3 length: 15 residues. Germline-derived CDR1 and CDR2 are MNHEY and SVGAGI. The recovered donors of Cohort 3 showed two negative PCRs, clearance, or symptom resolution. Authors' data handling: Estimated nucleated cell counts came from reference gene primer amplification. Using immunoSEQ multiplex PCR, the repertoire was profiled, and TCRdb retains in-frame clones only, with some absent. That table is the source of V, J and clone size, and D and trimming were worked out from the DNA. This sample has 300,000 to 350,000 clones, with approximately 85% found just once.

This clonotype originated in a man aged 25-40 years who had recovered from COVID-19. Sequenced sample: PBMCs or T cells enriched from blood (not recorded which). This sequence joins TRBV6-5 and TRBJ2-1, with TRBD2 identical over 7 bases. Here the CDR3 reads CASKGGSEKYNEQFF. CDR3 in DNA: TGTGCCAGCAAGGGAGGGTCAGAAAAATACAATGAGCAGTTCTTC.